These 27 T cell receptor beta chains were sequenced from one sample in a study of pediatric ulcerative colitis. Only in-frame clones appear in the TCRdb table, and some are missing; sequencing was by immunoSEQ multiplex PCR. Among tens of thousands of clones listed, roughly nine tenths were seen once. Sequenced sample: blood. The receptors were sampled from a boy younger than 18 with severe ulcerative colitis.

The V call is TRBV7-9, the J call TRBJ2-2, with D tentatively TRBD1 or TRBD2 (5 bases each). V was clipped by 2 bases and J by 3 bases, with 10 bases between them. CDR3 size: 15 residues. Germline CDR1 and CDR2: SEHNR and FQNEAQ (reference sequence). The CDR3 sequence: CASSLLRGDTGELFF. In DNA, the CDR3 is TGTGCCAGCAGCTTACTAAGGGGAGACACCGGGGAGCTGTTTTTT.

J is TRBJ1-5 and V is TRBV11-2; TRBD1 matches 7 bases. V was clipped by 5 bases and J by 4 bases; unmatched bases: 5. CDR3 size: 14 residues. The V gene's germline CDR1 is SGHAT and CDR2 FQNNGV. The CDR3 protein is CASSATGVNQPQHF. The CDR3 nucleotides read TGTGCCAGCAGCGCCACAGGGGTGAATCAGCCCCAGCATTTT.

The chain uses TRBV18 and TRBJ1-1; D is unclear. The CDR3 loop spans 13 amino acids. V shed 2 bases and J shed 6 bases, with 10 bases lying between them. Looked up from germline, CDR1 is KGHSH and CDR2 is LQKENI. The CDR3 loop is CASSPSRGAEAFF. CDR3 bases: TGTGCCAGCTCACCATCCCGCGGGGCTGAAGCTTTCTTT.

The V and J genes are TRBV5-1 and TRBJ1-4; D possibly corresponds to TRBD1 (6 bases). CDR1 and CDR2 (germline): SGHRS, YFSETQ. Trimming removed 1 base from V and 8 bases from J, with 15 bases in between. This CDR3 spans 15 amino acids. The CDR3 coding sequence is TGCGCCAGCAGCTTGTCTTTCGGGGACACAGAAAAACTGTTTTTT. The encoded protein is CASSLSFGDTEKLFF.

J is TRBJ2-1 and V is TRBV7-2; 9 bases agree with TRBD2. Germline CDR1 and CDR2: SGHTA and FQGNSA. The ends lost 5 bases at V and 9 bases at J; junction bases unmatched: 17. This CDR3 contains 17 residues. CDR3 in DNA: TGTGCCAGCAGCCCCAACCTTCTTAAGGCGGGGGGGATTGAGCAGTTCTTC. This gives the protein CASSPNLLKAGGIEQFF.

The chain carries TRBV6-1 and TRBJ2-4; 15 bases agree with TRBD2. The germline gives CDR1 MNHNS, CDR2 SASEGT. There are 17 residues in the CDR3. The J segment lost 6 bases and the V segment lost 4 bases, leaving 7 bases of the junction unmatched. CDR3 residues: CASSALAGLAGGNIQYF. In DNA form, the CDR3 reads TGTGCCAGCAGTGCCCTAGCGGGACTAGCGGGAGGAAACATTCAGTACTTC.

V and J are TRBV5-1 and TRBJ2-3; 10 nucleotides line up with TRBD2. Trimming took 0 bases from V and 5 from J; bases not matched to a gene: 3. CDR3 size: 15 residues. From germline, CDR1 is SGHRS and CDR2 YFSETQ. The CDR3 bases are TGCGCCAGCAGCTTGGCTAGCGGGAGAGTAGATACGCAGTATTTT. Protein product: CASSLASGRVDTQYF.

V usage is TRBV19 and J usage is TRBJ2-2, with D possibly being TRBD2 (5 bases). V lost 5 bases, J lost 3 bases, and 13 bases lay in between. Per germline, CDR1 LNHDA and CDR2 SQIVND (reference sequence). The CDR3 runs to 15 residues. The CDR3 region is CASSLTPGYTGELFF. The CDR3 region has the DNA TGTGCCAGTAGTCTCACCCCGGGATACACCGGGGAGCTGTTTTTT.

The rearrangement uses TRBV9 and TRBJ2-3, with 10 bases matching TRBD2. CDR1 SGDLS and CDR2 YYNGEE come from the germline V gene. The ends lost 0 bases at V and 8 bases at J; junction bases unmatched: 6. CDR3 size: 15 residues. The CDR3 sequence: CASSVGQLAGATQYF. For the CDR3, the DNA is TGTGCCAGCAGCGTAGGACAGCTAGCGGGGGCTACGCAGTATTTT.

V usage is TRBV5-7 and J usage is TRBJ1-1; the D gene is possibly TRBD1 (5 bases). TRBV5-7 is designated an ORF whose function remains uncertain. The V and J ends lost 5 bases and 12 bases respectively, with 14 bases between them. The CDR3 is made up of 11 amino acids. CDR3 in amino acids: CASRPDSASFF. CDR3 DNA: TGTGCCAGCAGGCCCGACAGCGCCTCTTTCTTT.

The CDR3 DNA follows: TGTGCCAGCAGCTTAGTATCGGGAGGGATTGCCTACGAGCAGTACTTC. Translation: CASSLVSGGIAYEQYF. V gene TRBV7-2 combines with J gene TRBJ2-7; 8 bases fit TRBD2. The CDR3 is made up of 16 amino acids. Germline values: CDR1 SGHTA, CDR2 FQGNSA. V trimming: 1 base; J trimming: 2 bases; junction bases outside the gene matches: 7.

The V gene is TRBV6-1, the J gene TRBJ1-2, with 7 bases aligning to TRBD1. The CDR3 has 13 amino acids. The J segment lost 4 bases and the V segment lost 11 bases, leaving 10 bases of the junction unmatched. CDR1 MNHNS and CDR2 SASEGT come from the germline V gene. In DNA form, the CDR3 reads TGTGCCGGGGGGACAGTTACCATCTATGGCTACACCTTC. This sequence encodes CAGGTVTIYGYTF.

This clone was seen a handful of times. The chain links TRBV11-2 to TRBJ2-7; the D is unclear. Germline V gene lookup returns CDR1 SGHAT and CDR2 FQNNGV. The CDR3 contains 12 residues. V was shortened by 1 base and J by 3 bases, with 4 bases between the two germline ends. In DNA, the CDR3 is TGTGCCAGCAGCTTAGGGAGCTACGAGCAGTACTTC. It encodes CASSLGSYEQYF. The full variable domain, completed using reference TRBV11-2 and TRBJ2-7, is EAGVAQSPRYKIIEKRQSVAFWCNPISGHATLYWYQQILGQGPKLLIQFQNNGVVDDSQLPKDRFSAERLKGVDSTLKIQPAKLEDSAVYLCASSLGSYEQYFGPGTRLTVT.

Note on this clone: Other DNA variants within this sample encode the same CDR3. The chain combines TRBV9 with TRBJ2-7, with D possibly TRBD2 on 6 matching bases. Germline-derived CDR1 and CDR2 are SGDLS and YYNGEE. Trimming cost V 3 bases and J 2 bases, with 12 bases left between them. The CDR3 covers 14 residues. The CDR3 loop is CASSAGTGTYEQYF. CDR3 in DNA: TGTGCCAGCAGCGCCGGGACTGGGACCTACGAGCAGTACTTC.

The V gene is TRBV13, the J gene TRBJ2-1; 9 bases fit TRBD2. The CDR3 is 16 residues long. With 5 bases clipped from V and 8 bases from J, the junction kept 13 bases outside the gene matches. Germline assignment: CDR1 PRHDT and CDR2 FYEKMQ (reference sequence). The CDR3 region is CASSPQPGTSLYEQFF. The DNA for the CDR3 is TGTGCCAGCAGCCCCCAGCCGGGGACTAGCCTCTATGAGCAGTTCTTC.

The CDR3 loop is CSDYRDGYTF. CDR3 nucleotide sequence: TGCAGCGATTACAGGGATGGCTACACCTTC. This chain uses TRBV29-1 with TRBJ1-2; tentatively, D is TRBD1 (6 bases). This CDR3 region has 10 residues. CDR1 is SQVTM and CDR2 is ANQGSEA in the germline V gene. Trimming left V 7 bases short and J 6 bases short, with 9 bases between.

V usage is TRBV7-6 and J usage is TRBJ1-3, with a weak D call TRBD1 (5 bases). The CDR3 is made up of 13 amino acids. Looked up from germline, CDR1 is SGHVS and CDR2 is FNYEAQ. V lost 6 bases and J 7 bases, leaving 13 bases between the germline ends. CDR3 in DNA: TGTGCCAGCAGTGAATGGGGGTCGAACACCATATATTTT. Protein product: CASSEWGSNTIYF.

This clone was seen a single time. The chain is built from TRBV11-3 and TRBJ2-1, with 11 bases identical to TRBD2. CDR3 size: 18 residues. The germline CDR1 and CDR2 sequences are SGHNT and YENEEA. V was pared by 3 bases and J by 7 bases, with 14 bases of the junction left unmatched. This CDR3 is CASSFPLGLAGGNNEQFF. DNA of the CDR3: TGTGCCAGCAGCTTCCCCTTAGGTCTAGCGGGAGGAAATAATGAGCAGTTCTTC.

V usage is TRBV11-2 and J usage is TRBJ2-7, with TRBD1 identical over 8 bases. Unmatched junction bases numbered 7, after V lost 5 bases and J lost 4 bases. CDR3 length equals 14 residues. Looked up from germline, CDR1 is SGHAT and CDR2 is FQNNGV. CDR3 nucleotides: TGTGCCAGCAGCGCGGCAGGGGGCACGTACGAGCAGTACTTC. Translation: CASSAAGGTYEQYF.

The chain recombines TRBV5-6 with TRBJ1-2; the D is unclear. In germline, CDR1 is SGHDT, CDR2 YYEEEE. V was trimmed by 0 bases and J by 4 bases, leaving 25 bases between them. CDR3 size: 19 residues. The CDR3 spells CASSLGWVPSKDKLYGYTF. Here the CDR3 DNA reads TGTGCCAGCAGCTTGGGGTGGGTCCCAAGTAAGGATAAACTCTATGGCTACACCTTC.

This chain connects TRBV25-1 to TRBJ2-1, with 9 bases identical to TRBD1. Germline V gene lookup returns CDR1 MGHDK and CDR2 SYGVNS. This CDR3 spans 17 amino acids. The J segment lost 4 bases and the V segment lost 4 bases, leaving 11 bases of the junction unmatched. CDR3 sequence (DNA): TGTGCCAGCAGTGCCTCTGTCACAGGGGGCTGGTACAATGAGCAGTTCTTC. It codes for CASSASVTGGWYNEQFF. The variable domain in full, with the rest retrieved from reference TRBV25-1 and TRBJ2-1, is EADIYQTPRYLVIGTGKKITLECSQTMGHDKMYWYQQDPGMELHLIHYSYGVNSTEKGDLSSESTVSRIRTEHFPLTLESARPSHTSQYLCASSASVTGGWYNEQFFGPGTRLTVL.

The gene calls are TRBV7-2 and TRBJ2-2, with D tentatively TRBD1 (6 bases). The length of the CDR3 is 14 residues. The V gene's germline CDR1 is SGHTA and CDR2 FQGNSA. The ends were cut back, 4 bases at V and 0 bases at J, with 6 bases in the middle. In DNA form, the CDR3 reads TGTGCCAGCAGCTGGACAGCGAACACCGGGGAGCTGTTTTTT. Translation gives CASSWTANTGELFF.

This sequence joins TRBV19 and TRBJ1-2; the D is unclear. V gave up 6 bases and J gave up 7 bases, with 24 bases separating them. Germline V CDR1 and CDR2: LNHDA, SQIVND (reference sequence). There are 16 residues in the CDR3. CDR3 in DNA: TGTGCCAGTAGCGGGGTGGGGTCGGGGTCTTTTTCTGGCTACACCTTC. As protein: CASSGVGSGSFSGYTF.

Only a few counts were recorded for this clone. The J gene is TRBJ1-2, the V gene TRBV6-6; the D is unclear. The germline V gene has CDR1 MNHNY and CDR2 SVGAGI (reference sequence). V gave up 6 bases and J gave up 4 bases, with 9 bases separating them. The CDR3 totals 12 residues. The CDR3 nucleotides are TGTGCCAGCAGCTACGATCTCTATGGCTACACCTTC. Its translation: CASSYDLYGYTF.

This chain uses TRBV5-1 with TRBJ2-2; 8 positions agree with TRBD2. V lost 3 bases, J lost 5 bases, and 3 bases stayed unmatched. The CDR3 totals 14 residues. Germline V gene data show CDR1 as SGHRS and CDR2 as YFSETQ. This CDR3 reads CASSSGGRTGELFF. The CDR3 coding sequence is TGCGCCAGCAGCTCTGGCGGGAGGACCGGGGAGCTGTTTTTT.

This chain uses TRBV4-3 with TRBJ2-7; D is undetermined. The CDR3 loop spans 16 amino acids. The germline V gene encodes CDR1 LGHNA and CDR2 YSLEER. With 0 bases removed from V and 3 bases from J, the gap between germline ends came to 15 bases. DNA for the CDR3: TGCGCCAGCAGCCAAGATCGCGTCGGAGTCCGCTACGAGCAGTACTTC. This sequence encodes CASSQDRVGVRYEQYF.

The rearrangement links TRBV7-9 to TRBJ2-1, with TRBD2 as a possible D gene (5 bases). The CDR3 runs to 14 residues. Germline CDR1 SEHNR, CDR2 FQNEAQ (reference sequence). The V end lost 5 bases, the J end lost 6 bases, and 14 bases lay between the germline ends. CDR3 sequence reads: CASSLNGEGNEQFF. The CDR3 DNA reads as TGTGCCAGCAGCCTGAACGGAGAGGGCAATGAGCAGTTCTTC.